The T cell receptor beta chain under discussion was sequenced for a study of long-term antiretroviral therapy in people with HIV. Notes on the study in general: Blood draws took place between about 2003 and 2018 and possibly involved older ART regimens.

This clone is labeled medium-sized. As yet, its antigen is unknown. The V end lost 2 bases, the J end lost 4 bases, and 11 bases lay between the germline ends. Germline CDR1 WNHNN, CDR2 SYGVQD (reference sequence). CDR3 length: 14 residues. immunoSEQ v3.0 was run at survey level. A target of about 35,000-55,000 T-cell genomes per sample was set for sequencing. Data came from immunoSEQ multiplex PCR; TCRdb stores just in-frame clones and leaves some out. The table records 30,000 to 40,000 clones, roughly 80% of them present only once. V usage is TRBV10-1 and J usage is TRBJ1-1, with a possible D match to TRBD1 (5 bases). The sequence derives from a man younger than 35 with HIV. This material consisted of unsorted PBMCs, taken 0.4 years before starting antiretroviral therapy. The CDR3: CASSEGTPGTEAFF. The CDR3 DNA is TGCGCCAGCAGTGAGGGGACCCCCGGCACTGAAGCTTTCTTT.